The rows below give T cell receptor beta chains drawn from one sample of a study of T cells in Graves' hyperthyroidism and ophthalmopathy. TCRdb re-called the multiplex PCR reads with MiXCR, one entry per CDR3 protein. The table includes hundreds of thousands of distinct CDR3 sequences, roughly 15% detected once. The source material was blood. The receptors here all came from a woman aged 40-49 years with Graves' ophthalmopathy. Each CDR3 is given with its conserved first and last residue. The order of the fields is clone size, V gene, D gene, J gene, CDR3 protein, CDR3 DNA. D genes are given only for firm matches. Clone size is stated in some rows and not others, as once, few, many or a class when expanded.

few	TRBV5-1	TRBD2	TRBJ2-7	CASSLVPSGSIHEQYF	TGCGCCAGCAGCTTGGTACCTAGCGGGAGCATTCACGAGCAGTACTTC
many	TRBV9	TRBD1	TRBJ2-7	CASSYRDRPGEQYF	TGTGCCAGCAGCTACCGGGACAGGCCGGGCGAGCAGTACTTC
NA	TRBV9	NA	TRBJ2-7	CASSVDPQSSYEQYF	TGTGCCAGCAGCGTAGATCCGCAGAGCTCCTACGAGCAGTACTTC
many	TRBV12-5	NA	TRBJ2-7	CASGLASGVGLDEQYF	TGTGCTAGTGGTTTGGCCTCCGGGGTTGGACTGGACGAGCAGTACTTC
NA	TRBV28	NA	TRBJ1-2	CASSFLPTPDYGYTF	TGTGCCAGCAGTTTCCTCCCGACGCCGGACTATGGCTACACCTTC
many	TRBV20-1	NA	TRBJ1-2	CSAWVGQGYGYTF	TGCAGTGCTTGGGTCGGGCAGGGCTATGGCTACACCTTC
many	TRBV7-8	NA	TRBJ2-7	CASSLNGGSYEQYF	TGTGCCAGCAGCCTCAACGGGGGCTCCTACGAGCAGTACTTC
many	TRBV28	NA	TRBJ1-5	CASSPLRGRVTDSNQPQHF	TGTGCCAGCAGCCCCCTGAGGGGCAGGGTGACCGATAGCAATCAGCCCCAGCATTTT
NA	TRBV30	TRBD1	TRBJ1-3	CAWWTGRSGNTIYF	TGTGCCTGGTGGACAGGGAGGTCTGGAAACACCATATATTTT
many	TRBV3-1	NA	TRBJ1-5	CASSEAGREQPQHF	TGTGCCAGCAGCGAAGCGGGACGGGAACAGCCCCAGCATTTT
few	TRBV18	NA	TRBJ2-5	CASSPYASEGETQYF	TGTGCCAGCTCACCATATGCTAGCGAAGGAGAGACCCAGTACTTC
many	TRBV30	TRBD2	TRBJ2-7	CAWSVLASGRHEQYF	TGTGCCTGGAGTGTGCTAGCTAGCGGGAGGCACGAGCAGTACTTC
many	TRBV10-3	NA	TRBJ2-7	CAISVGSYEQYF	TGTGCCATCAGTGTGGGCAGCTACGAGCAGTACTTC
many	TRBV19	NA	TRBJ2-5	CASSLFGVETQYF	TGTGCCAGTAGTCTCTTCGGGGTGGAGACCCAGTACTTC
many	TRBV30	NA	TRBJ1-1	CAWSLGNTEAFF	TGTGCCTGGAGTTTAGGGAACACTGAAGCTTTCTTT
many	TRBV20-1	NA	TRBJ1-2	CSARGQQGLAYGYTF	TGCAGTGCTAGAGGTCAACAGGGTCTCGCCTATGGCTACACCTTC
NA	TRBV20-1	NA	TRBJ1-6	CSASLGNSPLHF	TGCAGTGCCTCATTGGGGAATTCACCCCTCCACTTT
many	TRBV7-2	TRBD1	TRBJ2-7	CASSPGTEVYEQYF	TGTGCCAGCAGCCCCGGGACAGAGGTCTACGAGCAGTACTTC
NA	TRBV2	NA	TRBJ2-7	CTSRGTGGSYEQYF	TGTACCAGCAGGGGAACGGGAGGATCCTACGAGCAGTACTTC
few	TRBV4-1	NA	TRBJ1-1	CASSQAGVVMNTEAFF	TGCGCCAGCAGCCAAGCGGGGGTAGTGATGAACACTGAAGCTTTCTTT
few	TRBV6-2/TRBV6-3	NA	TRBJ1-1	CASSYTSLDHPGTEAFF	TGTGCCAGCAGTTACACTTCCTTGGACCATCCTGGGACTGAAGCTTTCTTT
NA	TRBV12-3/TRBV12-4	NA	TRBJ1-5	CASSLSDSHQPQHF	TGTGCCAGCAGTTTAAGTGACAGCCATCAGCCCCAGCATTTT
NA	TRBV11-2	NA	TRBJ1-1	CASSLEPGYATEAFF	TGTGCCAGCAGCTTAGAACCAGGGTATGCCACTGAAGCTTTCTTT
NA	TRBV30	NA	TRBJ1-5	CAWSFRAGNQPQHF	TGTGCCTGGAGTTTCAGGGCTGGCAATCAGCCCCAGCATTTT
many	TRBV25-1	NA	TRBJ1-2	CASREYPGPNYGYTF	TGTGCCAGCAGGGAGTACCCGGGACCCAACTATGGCTACACCTTC
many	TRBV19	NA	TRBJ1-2	CASSNDRLYGYTF	TGTGCCAGTAGCAACGACAGGTTATATGGCTACACCTTC
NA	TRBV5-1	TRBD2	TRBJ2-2	CASSLVYLAGDTGELFF	TGCGCCAGCAGCTTGGTGTACCTAGCGGGAGACACCGGGGAGCTGTTTTTT
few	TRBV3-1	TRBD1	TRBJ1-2	CASSTFPGTGNWRGYTF	TGTGCCAGCAGCACCTTCCCCGGGACAGGAAACTGGCGGGGCTACACCTTC
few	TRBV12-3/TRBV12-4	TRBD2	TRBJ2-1	CASSLRGSGSFGEQFF	TGTGCCAGCAGTTTGCGGGGTAGCGGGAGTTTTGGTGAGCAGTTCTTC
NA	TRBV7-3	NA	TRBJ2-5	CASSLGPQGLETQYF	TGTGCCAGCAGCTTAGGTCCCCAGGGGTTAGAGACCCAGTACTTC
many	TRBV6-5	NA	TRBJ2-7	CASSYMGPSSYEQYF	TGTGCCAGCAGTTACATGGGACCTAGCTCCTACGAGCAGTACTTC
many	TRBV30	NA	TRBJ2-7	CAWAGNYEQYF	TGTGCCTGGGCAGGGAACTACGAGCAGTACTTC
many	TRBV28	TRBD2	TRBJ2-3	CASSTSSGASTDTQYF	TGTGCCAGCAGTACCTCTAGCGGGGCGAGCACAGATACGCAGTATTTT
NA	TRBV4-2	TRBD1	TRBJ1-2	CASSQKGGTGPTYGYTF	TGTGCCAGCAGCCAAAAGGGTGGGACAGGGCCAACCTATGGCTACACCTTC
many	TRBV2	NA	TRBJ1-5	CASGDPGPQHF	TGTGCCAGCGGGGACCCCGGGCCCCAGCATTTT
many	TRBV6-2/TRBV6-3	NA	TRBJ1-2	CASSLLRTDGYTF	TGTGCCAGCAGTTTATTGAGGACCGATGGCTACACCTTC
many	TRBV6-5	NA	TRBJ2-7	CASSWGRGKGEQYF	TGTGCCAGCAGTTGGGGCAGGGGAAAGGGGGAGCAGTACTTC
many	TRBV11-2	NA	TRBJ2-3	CASSFGGTDTQYF	TGTGCCAGCAGCTTCGGGGGCACAGATACGCAGTATTTT
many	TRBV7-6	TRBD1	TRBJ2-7	CASSTDRDYEQYF	TGTGCCAGCAGCACCGACAGGGACTACGAGCAGTACTTC
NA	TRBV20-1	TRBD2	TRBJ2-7	CSARPSGGPAGEQYF	TGCAGTGCTAGACCCTCGGGAGGGCCAGCGGGGGAGCAGTACTTC
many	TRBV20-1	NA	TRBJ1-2	CSAKIGSVYGYTF	TGCAGTGCTAAAATAGGTAGCGTTTATGGCTACACCTTC
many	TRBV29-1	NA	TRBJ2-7	CSVGRDSDEQYF	TGCAGCGTTGGGAGGGATAGCGACGAGCAGTACTTC
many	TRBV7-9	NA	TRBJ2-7	CASSAGPGGSYEQYF	TGTGCCAGCAGCGCTGGGCCGGGCGGATCCTACGAGCAGTACTTC